This T cell receptor (beta chain) was obtained from a study of patients and donors after allogeneic stem cell transplantation. CDR1 is MNHEY, CDR2 SVGAGI, per germline. Trimming removed 6 bases from V and 7 bases from J; junction bases left unmatched: 5. The length of the CDR3 is 14 residues. This clonotype was detected a few times. Via MiXCR, TCRdb re-called the RT-PCR reads, giving one row per CDR3 protein. The sample includes some 87,000 distinct CDR3 sequences, roughly 52% of them seen just once. The V call is TRBV6-5, the J call TRBJ1-4, with 10 bases that match TRBD1. The sample consisted of blood, either unsorted or a sorted T cell fraction (not recorded which). This TCR was sampled from a human donor who was either an allogeneic HSCT recipient or a stem cell or donor lymphocyte infusion donor (not recorded which). It is not recorded whose cells these are; they may come from a transplant donor. The CDR3 nucleotides are TGTGCCAGCAGCTTTGACAGGGGGCGTGAAAAACTGTTTTTT. It codes for CASSFDRGREKLFF.